A single sample gave rise to the 17 T cell receptor beta chains below, sequenced in a study of blood T cell repertoires in COVID-19. Only in-frame clones appear in the TCRdb table, and some are missing; sequencing was by immunoSEQ multiplex PCR. The table shows 93,000 or so clones, with about 87% occurring only once. Sequenced material: peripheral blood. These TCRs come from a human donor in a cohort sampled during active or convalescent COVID-19.

V and J are TRBV10-1 and TRBJ1-4; unclear D gene. V lost 6 bases and J lost 3, with 14 bases in between. CDR1 is WNHNN, CDR2 SYGVQD, per germline (reference sequence). This CDR3 spans 15 amino acids. The DNA of the CDR3 is TGCGCCAGCAGGGGGAGGTACCATCCTAATGAAAAACTGTTTTTT. It yields the protein CASRGRYHPNEKLFF.

The V and J genes are TRBV7-2 and TRBJ1-1, with D maybe TRBD1 (6 bases). The CDR3 is made up of 13 amino acids. In germline, CDR1 is SGHTA, CDR2 FQGNSA. Trimming shortened V by 2 bases and J by 11 bases, and 15 bases separated the two germline ends. DNA of the CDR3: TGTGCCAGCAGCTTAATAGGACAGCTTGACGCTTTCTTT. It translates to CASSLIGQLDAFF.

The chain couples TRBV7-6 to TRBJ2-7; 7 bases agree with TRBD1. Germline assignment: CDR1 SGHVS and CDR2 FNYEAQ. V lost 4 bases to trimming and J lost 2 bases; unmatched junction nucleotides: 11. The CDR3 is 16 residues long. CDR3 sequence: CASSSPTGSATYEQYF. DNA for the CDR3: TGTGCCAGCAGCTCCCCGACAGGGTCGGCGACCTACGAGCAGTACTTC.

The chain couples TRBV6-1 to TRBJ1-2; possible D gene TRBD1, 5 bases. Per germline, CDR1 MNHNS and CDR2 SASEGT. The germline V and J ends were trimmed by 0 bases and 6 bases, with 20 bases remaining between them. The CDR3 consists of 17 residues. The CDR3 loop reads CASSEAIYDPGRHGYTF. In DNA, the CDR3 is TGTGCCAGCAGTGAAGCGATCTACGATCCAGGGAGGCATGGCTACACCTTC.

V and J are TRBV4-2 and TRBJ1-6; tentative D call: TRBD1 (6 bases). Germline V CDR1 and CDR2: LGHNA, YNFKEQ. Deletions cut 2 bases from V and 13 bases from J, with 15 bases between. This CDR3 region has 14 residues. The CDR3 region has the DNA TGTGCCAGCAGCCAAATTTCCGGGACAAGCCCCCTCCACTTT. The encoded protein is CASSQISGTSPLHF.

The CDR3 loop reads CASSMSRYVDNEQFF. CDR3 coding DNA: TGTGCCAGTAGTATGAGCCGATATGTAGACAATGAGCAGTTCTTC. The J gene is TRBJ2-1, the V gene TRBV19; the D is unclear. Germline CDR1 reads LNHDA; CDR2 reads SQIVND (reference sequence). V was clipped by 3 bases and J by 5 bases, with 14 bases between them. This CDR3 comprises 15 residues.

This clone was counted many times. The chain carries TRBV19 and TRBJ2-1; the D gene is possibly TRBD2 (6 bases). CDR1 is LNHDA and CDR2 is SQIVND in the germline V gene (reference sequence). Trimming shortened V by 3 bases and J by 7 bases, and 16 bases separated the two germline ends. The CDR3 totals 15 residues. This CDR3 is CASSIGGGVMNEQFF. CDR3 bases: TGTGCCAGTAGTATCGGGGGAGGTGTTATGAATGAGCAGTTCTTC.

This chain joins TRBV18 and TRBJ2-1; 8 positions agree with TRBD2. V lost 0 bases and J lost 5; bases outside the gene matches: 6. This CDR3 is 16 amino acids long. In germline, CDR1 is KGHSH, CDR2 LQKENI. The CDR3, as DNA: TGTGCCAGCTCACCACCGGGGAAACTAGCGGACAATGAGCAGTTCTTC. It yields the protein CASSPPGKLADNEQFF.

This chain uses TRBV4-1 with TRBJ1-2; 8 bases are a match to TRBD1. The CDR3 has 16 residues. Germline V gene data show CDR1 as MGHRA and CDR2 as YSYEKL. The ends lost 3 bases at V and 4 bases at J; junction bases unmatched: 10. CDR3 bases: TGCGCCAGCAGCCAGAACCAGGGGGCGCTTAGCTATGGCTACACCTTC. This codes for CASSQNQGALSYGYTF.

This rearrangement joins TRBV7-9 to TRBJ2-5, with 7 bases identical to TRBD2. The V gene's germline CDR1 is SEHNR and CDR2 FQNEAQ (reference sequence). Germline trimming cut 5 bases from V and 1 base from J; bases unmatched to any gene: 4. This CDR3 has 14 amino acids. The CDR3 loop reads CASSRSGTQETQYF. The CDR3 nucleotides are TGTGCCAGCAGCCGCAGCGGGACCCAAGAGACCCAGTACTTC. The full variable domain, with the rest looked up from reference TRBV7-9 and TRBJ2-5, is DTGVSQNPRHKITKRGQNVTFRCDPISEHNRLYWYRQTLGQGPEFLTYFQNEAQLEKSRLLSDRFSAERPKGSFSTLEIQRTEQGDSAMYLCASSRSGTQETQYFGPGTRLLVL.

The V call is TRBV5-6, the J call TRBJ2-7; 9 bases map to TRBD1. J gave up 3 bases and V 3 bases, and 4 bases lay outside the gene matches. The germline V gene has CDR1 SGHDT and CDR2 YYEEEE. The CDR3 consists of 14 residues. The CDR3: CASSWGTGIYEQYF. CDR3 nucleotide sequence: TGTGCCAGCAGCTGGGGGACAGGGATCTACGAGCAGTACTTC. The whole variable domain, filled in from reference TRBV5-6 and TRBJ2-7, reads DAGVTQSPTHLIKTRGQQVTLRCSPKSGHDTVSWYQQALGQGPQFIFQYYEEEERQRGNFPDRFSGHQFPNYSSELNVNALLLGDSALYLCASSWGTGIYEQYFGPGTRLTVT.

The rearrangement joins TRBV29-1 to TRBJ1-1; 9 bases fit TRBD1. The germline V gene encodes CDR1 SQVTM and CDR2 ANQGSEA. J gave up 0 bases and V 7 bases, and 3 bases lay outside the gene matches. The CDR3 runs 13 residues. Here the CDR3 DNA reads TGCAGCGCCGGACAGGGGCTGAACACTGAAGCTTTCTTT. The encoded protein is CSAGQGLNTEAFF.

The V and J genes are TRBV7-9 and TRBJ2-1; 12 bases are shared with TRBD2. The CDR3 has 15 residues. Trimming took 4 bases from V and 4 from J; bases not matched to a gene: 2. The germline V gene encodes CDR1 SEHNR and CDR2 FQNEAQ (reference sequence). The CDR3 coding sequence is TGTGCCAGCAGCTCCGGGACTAGCGGGTACAATGAGCAGTTCTTC. Residues: CASSSGTSGYNEQFF.

This clone was seen a single time. This chain connects TRBV5-8 to TRBJ1-6, with 7 positions matching TRBD1. V was pared by 4 bases and J by 0 bases, with 13 bases of the junction left unmatched. Germline CDR1 and CDR2: SGHTS and YDEGEE. The CDR3 has 19 residues. This CDR3 reads CASSRVTGAGSSYNSPLHF. The CDR3 region has the DNA TGTGCCAGCAGCCGAGTCACAGGGGCCGGGAGCTCCTATAATTCACCCCTCCACTTT.

V usage is TRBV25-1 and J usage is TRBJ2-1; 7 positions agree with TRBD1. V shed 3 bases, J shed 4 bases, and the junction held 6 bases outside the gene matches. Germline CDR1 is MGHDK and CDR2 is SYGVNS. CDR3 size: 15 residues. CDR3 bases: TGTGCCAGCAGTGATGGGACAGCCACTTACAATGAGCAGTTCTTC. This codes for CASSDGTATYNEQFF.

The chain recombines TRBV7-2 with TRBJ1-1; D is perhaps TRBD1 (6 bases). Trimming removed 2 bases from V and 9 bases from J, with 13 bases in between. The germline V gene has CDR1 SGHTA and CDR2 FQGNSA. The CDR3 loop spans 13 amino acids. CDR3 sequence (DNA): TGTGCCAGCAGCTTACGTCAGGGGACCCAAGCTTTCTTT. This sequence encodes CASSLRQGTQAFF.

This sequence joins TRBV6-2 or TRBV6-3 and TRBJ2-3; TRBD2 matches at 7 bases. V gave up 6 bases and J gave up 1 base; unmatched junction bases: 16. The CDR3 runs 18 residues. Germline V gene data show CDR1 as MNHEY and CDR2 as SVGEGT. CDR3 DNA: TGTGCCAGCAGCCCTGTCGGTGTCTGGGCGGGAGGCACAGATACGCAGTATTTT. Encoded protein: CASSPVGVWAGGTDTQYF.